Described below is a single TCR beta chain sequence and its context. Its specificity is unknown. The length of the CDR3 is 16 residues. Germline values: CDR1 SGHAT, CDR2 FQDESV (reference sequence). Trimming pared 5 bases from V and 4 bases from J, leaving 18 bases between. This specimen belongs to a study of shared clonotypes between healthy human individuals. Background on the study: The cohort had a couple of women and a few men, ages 18 to 49. Three plates were used per donor for CD4 naive, three for CD4 memory, two for CD8 naive and one for CD8 memory. Study results and limitations: Naive subsets, compared against memory subsets, generally had larger estimated richness values.

The deep-level immunoSEQ assay was used. Profiling relied on immunoSEQ multiplex PCR, and the TCRdb table lists in-frame clones only, not all of them. This sample yields 2,500,000 or so clones, of which around 92% are seen a single time; roughly 0.34% belongs to the top ten. Source material: naive CD4+ T cells from PBMCs. Subset described: CD45RA+ positively selected. This TCR derives from a man between 18 and 35 years old in good health. Some clones in this sample may be carry-over from other donors' samples. The chain couples TRBV11-1 to TRBJ1-3, with a possible D match to TRBD1 (6 bases). CDR3 protein: CASSGRDTKTGNTIYF. CDR3 bases: TGTGCCAGCAGCGGGCGGGACACCAAGACGGGAAACACCATATATTTT.